This T cell receptor (beta chain) appears in the sequencing data of a study of human T cells and chemical hapten exposure. Study-wide results and limits: Expanded TCRs grouped into significantly more large CDR3 similarity clusters than controls produced.

Indicated time point: patch test 1, 2 weeks after DPC sensitization. Noted treatment: therapeutic diphenylcyclopropenone sensitization with weekly scalp DPC. This clonotype was detected many times. Antigen specificity is unknown. MiXCR was run by TCRdb on the RACE reads, yielding one entry per CDR3 protein. The profile shows 150,000 to 200,000 distinct CDR3 sequences, roughly 14% of them singletons. The TCR sequence derives from a woman aged 25 to 45 with alopecia areata. Some clones in this sample may be carry-over from other donors' samples. The sequencing here drew on whole blood, taken in connection with sensitization to the hapten diphenylcyclopropenone (DPC).

Here the CDR3 DNA reads TGTGCCAGCCGGAGCTTCCCTAGCAATCAGCCCCAGCATTTT. This codes for CASRSFPSNQPQHF. This chain connects TRBV2 to TRBJ1-5; D ambiguous. Looked up from germline, CDR1 is SNHLY and CDR2 is FYNNEI. The germline V and J ends were trimmed by 8 bases and 0 bases, with 11 bases remaining between them. This CDR3 contains 14 residues.